The rows below give T cell receptor beta chains drawn from one sample of a study of blood T cell repertoires in COVID-19. The table came from immunoSEQ multiplex PCR; TCRdb's copy has only in-frame clones and leaves some out. Among a few hundred thousand clones listed, around nine tenths were seen once. Input material: peripheral blood. The receptors shown here come from a man aged 55-75 years who had recovered from COVID-19. Both conserved end residues are trimmed from each CDR3. Each record gives: J gene, V gene, CDR3 protein.

TRBJ1-2,TRBV6-5,ASKSGDYGYT
TRBJ2-7,TRBV10-2,ASRGLTTYEQY
TRBJ2-3,TRBV9,ASSALAGRTDTQY
TRBJ2-6,TRBV7-7,ASSFRLPGDSGANVLT
TRBJ2-1,TRBV5-1,ASKVLAGGEDEQF
TRBJ1-2,TRBV10-3,AINEGGGYT
TRBJ1-5,TRBV6-5,ASSFGLDSQPQH
TRBJ2-1,TRBV7-8,ASSILPGGAGNEQF
TRBJ1-5,TRBV24-1,ATSRTGDQPQH
TRBJ1-1,TRBV29-1,SVEDRQGAAQEAF
TRBJ1-6,TRBV7-9,ASSPTLGAPNSPLH
TRBJ1-5,TRBV12-3/TRBV12-4,ASSLTFLAQH
TRBJ1-1,TRBV7-8,ASSLGPGQGYNTEAF
TRBJ2-3,TRBV5-4,ASSRDRLGVDTQY
TRBJ1-4,TRBV2,ASSGRDTATNEKLF
TRBJ1-1,TRBV6-5,ASRSGQGNTEAF
TRBJ2-1,TRBV19,ASSRYLDSNNEQF
TRBJ1-1,TRBV7-9,ASSFTQVLTEAF
TRBJ2-7,TRBV5-5,ASSLGLAVRYEQY
TRBJ1-1,TRBV7-2,ASSLWTVGAEAF
TRBJ1-1,TRBV14,ASSQGDRGAF
TRBJ1-2,TRBV9,ASSVQGAPGYGYT
TRBJ1-2,TRBV19,ASGEFYGYT
TRBJ2-7,TRBV7-3,ASSLMVGPSYEQY
TRBJ2-2,TRBV30,AWSLIPGTGELF
TRBJ2-4,TRBV28,ASRGGGSDIQY
TRBJ1-5,TRBV27,ASSLSAPLYQPQH
TRBJ1-5,TRBV7-2,ASSLGRGSNQPQH
TRBJ2-2,TRBV19,ASRGPANTGELF
TRBJ2-6,TRBV28,ASSSGTGYNVLT
TRBJ2-7,TRBV28,ASSPAAAGGAYEQY
TRBJ1-4,TRBV15,ATSRDLTGSSEKLF
TRBJ2-1,TRBV19,ASSRDSGRGNEQF
TRBJ2-5,TRBV19,ASSLMGQGGETQY
TRBJ1-5,TRBV6-2/TRBV6-3,ASSYSITGTGGWGNQPQH
TRBJ1-2,TRBV30,AWSADREGWDT
TRBJ2-3,TRBV7-2,ASSPAGGTDTQY
TRBJ1-3,TRBV30,ACTGGVGNTIY
TRBJ1-5,TRBV19,ASSGTGGNQPQH
TRBJ1-1,TRBV5-4,ASSPRQGVANTEAF
TRBJ2-7,TRBV27,ASSLGQGPYEQY
TRBJ2-7,TRBV18,ASSREAVAYEQY
TRBJ1-6,TRBV5-1,ASSFDGGTPLH
TRBJ2-2,TRBV5-1,ASSDIRNTGELF
TRBJ2-7,TRBV7-2,ASTHGQGIGEQY
TRBJ1-2,TRBV12-3/TRBV12-4,ASTDTGTGST
TRBJ1-6,TRBV30,AYILGGLTTLSPLH
TRBJ1-5,TRBV28,ASSFRRGVKNQPQH
TRBJ1-4,TRBV5-6,ASSSAKRDLKRLF
TRBJ2-2,TRBV15,ATLQGRGIPGELF
TRBJ2-7,TRBV9,ASSVGSGQANYEQY
TRBJ2-7,TRBV19,ASSIGTTAYEQY
TRBJ1-1,TRBV19,ASSAGPGTGGMKAF
TRBJ1-5,TRBV5-4,ATRQGGPGGLLHNQPQH
TRBJ2-5,TRBV6-2/TRBV6-3,ASSAPPAHPRETQY